This T cell receptor beta chain originates from a study of vaccination effects on CD4 cells after COVID-19. Repertoires were generated with immunoSEQ multiplex PCR, while TCRdb's copy carries only in-frame clones and drops some. The sample has more than 30,000 clones, about 70% seen once. With the ViraFEST assay, the study expanded antigen-specific CD4+ T cells using viral peptide pools, then sequenced them. Upon completion of 10 to 11 days in culture, CD4+ T cells were isolated. Nucleocapsid antibodies were negative in the vaccine recipients, who had never had SARS-CoV-2 infection. Turning to this clone: Its antigen remains unidentified.

The CDR3 extends over 13 amino acids. Germline loops: CDR1 LGHDT, CDR2 YNNKEL (reference sequence). V lost 2 bases and J 2 bases, leaving 6 bases between the germline ends. The V and J genes are TRBV3-1 (or the pseudogene TRBV3-2) and TRBJ1-1, with D perhaps TRBD1 (5 bases). This sample comprised CD4+ T cells from PBMCs cultured with HCoV-OC43 spike peptides, obtained before COVID-19 vaccination. Subset in this sample: HCoV-OC43 spike overlapping peptide pool stimulation. The sequence came from a human donor who received a COVID-19 vaccine. CDR3 region: CASSQQGNTEAFF. The DNA of the CDR3 is TGTGCCAGCAGCCAACAGGGAAACACTGAAGCTTTCTTT.